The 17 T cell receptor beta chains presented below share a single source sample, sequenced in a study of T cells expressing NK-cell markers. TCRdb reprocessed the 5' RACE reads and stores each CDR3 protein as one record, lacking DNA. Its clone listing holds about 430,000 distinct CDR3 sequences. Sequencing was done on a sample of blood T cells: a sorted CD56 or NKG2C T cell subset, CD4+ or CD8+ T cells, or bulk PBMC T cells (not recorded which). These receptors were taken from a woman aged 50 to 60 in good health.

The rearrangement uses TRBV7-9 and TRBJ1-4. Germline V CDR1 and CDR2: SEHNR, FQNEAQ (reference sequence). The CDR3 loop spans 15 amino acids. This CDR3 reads CASRHSRMPNEKLFF.

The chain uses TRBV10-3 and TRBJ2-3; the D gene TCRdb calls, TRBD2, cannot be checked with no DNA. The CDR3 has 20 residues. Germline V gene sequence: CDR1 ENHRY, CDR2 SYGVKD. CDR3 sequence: CAISGNNLPGTRSRTDTQYF.

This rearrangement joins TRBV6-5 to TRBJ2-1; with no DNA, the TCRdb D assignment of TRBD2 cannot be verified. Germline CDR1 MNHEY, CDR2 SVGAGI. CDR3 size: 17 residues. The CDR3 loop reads CASSYNSGLAGTNEQFF.

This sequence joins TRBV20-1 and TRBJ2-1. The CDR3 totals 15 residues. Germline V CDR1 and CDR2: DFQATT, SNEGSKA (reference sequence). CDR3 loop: CSARDVRKTYNEQFF.

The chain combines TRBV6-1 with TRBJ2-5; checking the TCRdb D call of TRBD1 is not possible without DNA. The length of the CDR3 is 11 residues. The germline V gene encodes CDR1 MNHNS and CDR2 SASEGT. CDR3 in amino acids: CASSIRDREYF.

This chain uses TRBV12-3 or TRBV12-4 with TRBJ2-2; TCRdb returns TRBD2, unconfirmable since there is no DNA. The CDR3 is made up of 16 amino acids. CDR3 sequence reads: CASILGAGGRTGELFF.

The CDR3 loop is CASSLGGRDQPQHF. The rearrangement uses TRBV5-1 and TRBJ1-5. There are 14 residues in the CDR3. Germline assignment: CDR1 SGHRS and CDR2 YFSETQ.

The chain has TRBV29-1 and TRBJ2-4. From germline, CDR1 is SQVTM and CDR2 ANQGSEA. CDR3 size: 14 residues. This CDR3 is CSVVGRLAKNIQYF.

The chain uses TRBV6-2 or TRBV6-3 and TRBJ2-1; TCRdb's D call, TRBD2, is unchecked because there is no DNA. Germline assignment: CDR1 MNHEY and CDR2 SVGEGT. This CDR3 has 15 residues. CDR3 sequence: CASTIGLAPYNEQFF.

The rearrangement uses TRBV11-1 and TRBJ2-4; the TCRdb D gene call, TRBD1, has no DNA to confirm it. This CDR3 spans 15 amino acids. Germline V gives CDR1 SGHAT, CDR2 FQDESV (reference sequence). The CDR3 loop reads CASSLAPGTANIQYF.

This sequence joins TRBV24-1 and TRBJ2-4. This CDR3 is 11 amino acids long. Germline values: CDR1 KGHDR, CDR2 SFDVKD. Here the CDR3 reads CATSEDGIQYF.

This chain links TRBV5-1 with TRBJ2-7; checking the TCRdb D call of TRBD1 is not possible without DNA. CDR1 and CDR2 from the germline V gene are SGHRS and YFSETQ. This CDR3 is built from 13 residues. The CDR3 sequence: CASSFGQTYEQYF.

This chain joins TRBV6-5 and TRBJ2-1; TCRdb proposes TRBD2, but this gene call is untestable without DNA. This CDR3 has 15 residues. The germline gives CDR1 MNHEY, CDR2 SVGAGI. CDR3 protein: CASRGRLAGIYEQFF.

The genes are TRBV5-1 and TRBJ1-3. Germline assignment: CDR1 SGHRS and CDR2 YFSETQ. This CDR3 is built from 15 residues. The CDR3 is CASSLESLVGNTIYF.

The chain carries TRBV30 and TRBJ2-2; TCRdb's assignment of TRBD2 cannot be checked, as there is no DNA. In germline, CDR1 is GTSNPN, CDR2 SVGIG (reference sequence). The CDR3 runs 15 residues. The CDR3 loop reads CAYRTSGSVPGELFF.

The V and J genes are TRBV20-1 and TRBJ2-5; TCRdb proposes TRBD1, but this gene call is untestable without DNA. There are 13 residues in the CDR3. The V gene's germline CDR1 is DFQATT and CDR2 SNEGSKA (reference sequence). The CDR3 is CSAKVNREPTQYF.

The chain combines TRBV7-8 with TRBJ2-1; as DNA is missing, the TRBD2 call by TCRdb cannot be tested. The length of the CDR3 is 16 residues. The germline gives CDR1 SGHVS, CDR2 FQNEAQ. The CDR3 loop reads CASSSPTGGPSGEQFF.